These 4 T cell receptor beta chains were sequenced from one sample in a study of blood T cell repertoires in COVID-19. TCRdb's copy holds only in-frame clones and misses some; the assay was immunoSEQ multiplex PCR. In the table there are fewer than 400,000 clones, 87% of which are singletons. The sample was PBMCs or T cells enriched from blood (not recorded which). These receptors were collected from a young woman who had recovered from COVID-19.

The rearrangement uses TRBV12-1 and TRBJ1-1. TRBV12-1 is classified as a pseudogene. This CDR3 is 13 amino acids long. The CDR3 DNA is TGTGCCAGCACCTACAACGGGGACACTGAAGCTTTCTTT. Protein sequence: CASTYNGDTEAFF.

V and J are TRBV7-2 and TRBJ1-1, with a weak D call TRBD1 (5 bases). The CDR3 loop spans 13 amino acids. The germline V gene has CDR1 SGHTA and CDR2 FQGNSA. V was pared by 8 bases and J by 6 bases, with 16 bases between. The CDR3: CASGTQGRAEAFF. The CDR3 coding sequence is TGTGCCAGCGGAACGCAGGGCCGCGCTGAAGCTTTCTTT. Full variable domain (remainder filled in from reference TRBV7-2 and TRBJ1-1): GAGVSQSPSNKVTEKGKDVELRCDPISGHTALYWYRQSLGQGLEFLIYFQGNSAPDKSGLPSDRFSAERTGGSVSTLTIQRTQQEDSAVYLCASGTQGRAEAFFGQGTRLTVV.

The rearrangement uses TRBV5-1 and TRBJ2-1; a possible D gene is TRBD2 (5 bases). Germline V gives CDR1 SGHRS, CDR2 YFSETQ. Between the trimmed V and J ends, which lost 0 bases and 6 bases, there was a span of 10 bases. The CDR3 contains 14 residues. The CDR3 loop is CASSLGAGPNEQFF. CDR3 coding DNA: TGCGCCAGCAGCTTGGGGGCGGGCCCCAATGAGCAGTTCTTC. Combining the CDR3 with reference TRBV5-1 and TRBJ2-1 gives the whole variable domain KAGVTQTPRYLIKTRGQQVTLSCSPISGHRSVSWYQQTPGQGLQFLFEYFSETQRNKGNFPGRFSGRQFSNSRSEMNVSTLELGDSALYLCASSLGAGPNEQFFGPGTRLTVL.

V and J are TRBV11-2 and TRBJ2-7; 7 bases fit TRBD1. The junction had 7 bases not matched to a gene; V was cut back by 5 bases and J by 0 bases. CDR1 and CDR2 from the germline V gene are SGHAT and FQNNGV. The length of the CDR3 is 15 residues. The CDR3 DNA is TGTGCCAGCAGCCCTGTGGGGGACAGCTCCTACGAGCAGTACTTC. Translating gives CASSPVGDSSYEQYF.